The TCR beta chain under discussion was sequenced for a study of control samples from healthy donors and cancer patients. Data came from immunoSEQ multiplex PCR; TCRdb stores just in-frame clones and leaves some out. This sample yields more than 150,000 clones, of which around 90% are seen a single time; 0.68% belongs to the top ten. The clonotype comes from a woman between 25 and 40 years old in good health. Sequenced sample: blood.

CDR3 nucleotides: TGTGCCAGCAGTTACTCCGGGACAGGGAGTATCAACGAGCAGTACTTC. Protein: CASSYSGTGSINEQYF. The chain combines TRBV6-5 with TRBJ2-7, with 9 nucleotides matching TRBD1. The CDR3 runs to 16 residues. Losses at the gene ends were 0 bases for V and 5 bases for J; bases not matched to a gene: 8. CDR1 MNHEY and CDR2 SVGAGI come from the germline V gene.